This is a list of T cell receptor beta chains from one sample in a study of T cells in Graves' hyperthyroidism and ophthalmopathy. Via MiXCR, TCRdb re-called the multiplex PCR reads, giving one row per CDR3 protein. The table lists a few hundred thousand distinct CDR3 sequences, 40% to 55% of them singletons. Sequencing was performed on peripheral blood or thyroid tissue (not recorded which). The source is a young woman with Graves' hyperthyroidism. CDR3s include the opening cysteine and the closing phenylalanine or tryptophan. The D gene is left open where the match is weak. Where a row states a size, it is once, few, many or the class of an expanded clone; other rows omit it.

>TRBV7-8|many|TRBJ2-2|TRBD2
TGTGCCAGCAGCTACCGACTAGCGGGAGGTCTGGTGGAGCTGTTTTTT
CASSYRLAGGLVELFF
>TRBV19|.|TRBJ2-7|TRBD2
TGTGCCAGTAGTAAAAGGAGTGCTAGCGGGAGAGCGTACGAGCAGTACTTC
CASSKRSASGRAYEQYF
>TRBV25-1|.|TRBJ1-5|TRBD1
TGTGCCAGCAGTGGGAGACAGGGCGGCAATCAGCCCCAGCATTTT
CASSGRQGGNQPQHF
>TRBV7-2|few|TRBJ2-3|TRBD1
TGTGCCAGCAGCTTAGGAGGGACAGTAGATACGCAGTATTTT
CASSLGGTVDTQYF
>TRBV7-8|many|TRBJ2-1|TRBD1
TGTGCCAGCAGGGACAGGGGGCGAGTTGAGCAGTTCTTC
CASRDRGRVEQFF
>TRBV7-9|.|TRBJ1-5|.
TGTGCCAGCAGCTCTGGGCGGGAGTCTAGCTACGAGCATTTT
CASSSGRESSYEHF
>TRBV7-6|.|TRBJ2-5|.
TGTGCCAGCAGCCCACAAGGACAGTACCAAGAGACCCAGTACTTC
CASSPQGQYQETQYF
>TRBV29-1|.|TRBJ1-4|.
TGCAGCGTTGGCAGGCCAAAGCCCAATGAAAAACTGTTTTTT
CSVGRPKPNEKLFF
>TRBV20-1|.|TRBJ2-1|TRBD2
TGCAGGGCTACTAGCGGAAGCTCCTACAATGAGCAGTTCTTC
CRATSGSSYNEQFF
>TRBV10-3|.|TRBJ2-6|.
TGTGCCATCAGTGATTGGGGTGAAGCTTTC
CAISDWGEAF
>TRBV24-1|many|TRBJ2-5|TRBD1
TGTGCCACCAGTGATCTGGACAGGTACCAGTACTTC
CATSDLDRYQYF
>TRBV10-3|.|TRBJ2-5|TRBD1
TGTGCCATCAGCCCAGACAGGGGTGCGGAGACCCAGTACTTC
CAISPDRGAETQYF
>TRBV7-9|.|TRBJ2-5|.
TGTGCCAGCAGCTCGCCGGAGACCCAGTACTTC
CASSSPETQYF
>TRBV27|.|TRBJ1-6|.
TGTGCCAGCAGTTTATTTTACAGCGGTCCCCTCCACTTT
CASSLFYSGPLHF
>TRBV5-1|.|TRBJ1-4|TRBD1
TGCGCCAGCAGTTGGGACAGAGCTAATGAAAAACTGTTTTTT
CASSWDRANEKLFF
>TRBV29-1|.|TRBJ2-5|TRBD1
TGCAGCGTTAGGGCAGGGGGTAATGAGCAGGAGACCCAGTACTTC
CSVRAGGNEQETQYF
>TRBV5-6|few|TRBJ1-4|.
TGTGCCAGCTTTATTTTTGGGACTAATGAAAAACTGTTTTTT
CASFIFGTNEKLFF
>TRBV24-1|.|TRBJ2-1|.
TGTGCCACCACCCACACCCGAGGGTGGTCCTACAATGAGCAGTTCTTC
CATTHTRGWSYNEQFF
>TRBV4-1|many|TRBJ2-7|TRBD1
TGCGCCAGCAGCCAAGGACAGGGGGTTTCGTACGAGCAGTACTTC
CASSQGQGVSYEQYF
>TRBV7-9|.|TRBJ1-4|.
TGTGCCAACAGCTTACCAGCGGGAGAAAATTACAATGAAAAACTGTTTTTT
CANSLPAGENYNEKLFF
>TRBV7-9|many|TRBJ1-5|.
TGTGCCAGCAGCTCGCAGGGGCTCAATCAGCCCCAGCATTTT
CASSSQGLNQPQHF
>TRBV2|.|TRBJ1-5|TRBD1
TGTGCCAGCAGTGCGACAGGGCACGAGCAGCCCCAGCATTTT
CASSATGHEQPQHF
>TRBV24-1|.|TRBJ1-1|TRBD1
TGTGCCACCCCTCCTAGGACAGGGGGCATTAACACTGAAGAAGCTTTCTTT
CATPPRTGGINTEEAFF
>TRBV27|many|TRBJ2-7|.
TGTGCCAGCAGTTCTTCATCCGACAGGCGCGAGCAGTACTTC
CASSSSSDRREQYF
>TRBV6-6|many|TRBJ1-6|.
TGTGCCAGCAGTTACTCGAGGACCTCCTATAATTCACCCCTCCACTTT
CASSYSRTSYNSPLHF
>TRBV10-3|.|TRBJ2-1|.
TGTGCCATCAGTGGCCGAGGTAGGGACAAGAACAATGAGCAGTTCTTC
CAISGRGRDKNNEQFF
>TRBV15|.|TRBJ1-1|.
TGTGCCACCAGCAGAGAAGAGGGTCTCGGCTACACTGAAGCTTTCTTT
CATSREEGLGYTEAFF
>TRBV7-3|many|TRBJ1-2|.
TGTGCCAGCAGCTTAATGGGGGGGCTGGGCTACACCTTC
CASSLMGGLGYTF
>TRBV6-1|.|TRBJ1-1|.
TGTGCCAGCTCATCGGGACAGAACACTGAAGCTTTCTTT
CASSSGQNTEAFF
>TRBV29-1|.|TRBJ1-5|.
TGCAGCGAATCAGGGGGCAATCAGCCCCAGCATTTT
CSESGGNQPQHF
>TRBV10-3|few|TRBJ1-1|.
TGTGCCATCAAGGACCTGAACACTGAAGCTTTCTTT
CAIKDLNTEAFF
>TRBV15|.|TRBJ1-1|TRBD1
TGTGCCACCAGCAGCCAGGACAGGACGGGAGCTTTCTTT
CATSSQDRTGAFF
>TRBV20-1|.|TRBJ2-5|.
TGCAGTGCTACCGGACAGAGGAGCACAGATACGCAGTACTTC
CSATGQRSTDTQYF
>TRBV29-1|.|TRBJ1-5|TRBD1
TGCAGCACGACAGGGGGCGGTCAGCCCCAGCATTTT
CSTTGGGQPQHF
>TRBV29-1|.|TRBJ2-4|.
TGCAGCGCGGGACTAGCCAAAAACATTCAGTACTTC
CSAGLAKNIQYF
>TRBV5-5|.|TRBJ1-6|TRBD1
TGTGCCTGCGCCACGTCGACAGGGGCGCCAACCTCACCCCTCCACTTT
CACATSTGAPTSPLHF
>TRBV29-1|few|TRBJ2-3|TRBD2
TGCAGCGCCAAGTCTAGCGGAGGTGGCGCAGATACGCAGTATTTT
CSAKSSGGGADTQYF
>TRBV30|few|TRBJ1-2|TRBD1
TGTGCCTGGAGGGCCTACACAGGGGTTGAAGGCTACACCTTC
CAWRAYTGVEGYTF
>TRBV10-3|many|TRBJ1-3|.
TGTGCCATCAGCTCGGGGGGTCCCTCTGGAAACACCATATATTTT
CAISSGGPSGNTIYF
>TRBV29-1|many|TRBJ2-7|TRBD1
TGCAGCGTTGAATTAGGGACAGGGAACTACGAGCAGTACTTC
CSVELGTGNYEQYF
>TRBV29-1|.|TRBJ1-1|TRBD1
TGCAGCGTTGAAGGGGACAGGGTTGAAAACACTGAAGCTTTCTTT
CSVEGDRVENTEAFF
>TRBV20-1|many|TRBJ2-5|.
TGCAGTGCCGCCATAGGCCTCGGCTGGGAGACCCAGTACTTC
CSAAIGLGWETQYF
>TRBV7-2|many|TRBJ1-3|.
TGTGCCAGCAGCTTTTCATCGGTCCACTCTGGAAACACCATATATTTT
CASSFSSVHSGNTIYF
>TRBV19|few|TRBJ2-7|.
TGTGCCAGTAGTATTGACCTCTCCTACGAGCAGTACTTC
CASSIDLSYEQYF
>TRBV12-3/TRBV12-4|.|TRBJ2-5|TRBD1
TGTGCCAGCAACGGCCGGGACAGAAAAGAGACCCAGTACTTC
CASNGRDRKETQYF
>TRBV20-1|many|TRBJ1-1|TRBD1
TGCAGTGCTAGTAGACAGGGGGACACTGAAGCTTTCTTT
CSASRQGDTEAFF
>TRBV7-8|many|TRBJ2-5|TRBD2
TGTGCCAGCAGCTTAGCGTTTGCTAGCGGGAGTGTAGAGACCCAGTACTTC
CASSLAFASGSVETQYF
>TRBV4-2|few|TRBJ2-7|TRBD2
TGTGCCAGCAGCCAAGGTACCGGACTAGCGGGGGCCTACGAGCAGTACTTC
CASSQGTGLAGAYEQYF
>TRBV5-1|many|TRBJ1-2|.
TGCGCCAGCAGCTTCGCGGGGATCGGCTACACCTTC
CASSFAGIGYTF
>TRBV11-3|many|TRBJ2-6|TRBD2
TGTGCCAGCAGTAGACCTCGGGAGGGCCGTGGGGCCAACGTCCTGACTTTC
CASSRPREGRGANVLTF
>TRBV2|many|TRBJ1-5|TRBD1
TGTGCCAGCTGGGGACAGGGCAGCAATCAGCCCCAGCATTTT
CASWGQGSNQPQHF
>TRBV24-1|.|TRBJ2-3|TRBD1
TGTGCCACCAGTGACCTACAGGGGTCTGGCACAGATACGCAGTATTTT
CATSDLQGSGTDTQYF
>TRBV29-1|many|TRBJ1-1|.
TGCAGCGTTGCACCCGACTACACTGAAGCTTTCTTT
CSVAPDYTEAFF
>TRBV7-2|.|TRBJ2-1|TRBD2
TGTGCCAGCACCACTAGCGGGAGCGCCTACAATGAGCAGTTCTTC
CASTTSGSAYNEQFF
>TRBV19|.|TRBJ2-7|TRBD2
TGTGCCGGTAGTCTTAGCGGGAGCTACGAGCAGTACTTC
CAGSLSGSYEQYF